The 14 T cell receptor beta chains in this list originate from one sample, sequenced in a study of T cells in Graves' hyperthyroidism and ophthalmopathy. RNA transcripts provided the source from which TCR beta CDR3 regions were amplified. HTBI primers were the set used in a first-round RT-PCR of the TCR CDR3. TCRdb itself ran the multiplex PCR reads through MiXCR, one entry per CDR3 protein. The repertoire holds around 580,000 distinct CDR3 sequences, with around 15% as singletons. Sequenced: blood. The receptors here all came from a woman aged 18-35 years with Graves' hyperthyroidism.

The J gene is TRBJ1-2, the V gene TRBV5-8; D is unclear. This CDR3 is 10 amino acids long. CDR1 and CDR2 from the germline V gene are SGHTS and YDEGEE. V shed 1 base and J shed 8 bases, with 3 bases lying between them. This chain's CDR3 is CASSLQGYTF. The CDR3 DNA reads TGTGCCAGCAGCTTGCAGGGCTACACCTTC.

This clonotype was recorded once. This chain joins TRBV7-9 and TRBJ1-1, with D tentatively TRBD1 (6 bases). The CDR3 runs to 15 residues. Trimming took off 5 bases at V and 7 bases at J, with 20 bases between the two ends. CDR1 is SEHNR and CDR2 is FQNEAQ in the germline V gene (reference sequence). The CDR3 here is CASSVTGGVGVEAFF. The DNA of the CDR3 is TGTGCCAGCAGCGTGACAGGTGGGGTTGGGGTTGAAGCTTTCTTT.

The genes are TRBV10-3 and TRBJ2-5, with 9 nucleotides matching TRBD1. J was trimmed by 1 base and V by 5 bases; bases with no gene match: 11. This CDR3 is built from 17 residues. Germline CDR1 ENHRY, CDR2 SYGVKD. The CDR3 spells CAISTPRGTGIQETQYF. The CDR3 DNA is TGTGCCATCAGTACCCCTCGAGGGACAGGGATCCAAGAGACCCAGTACTTC.

This clonotype appeared a few times. The chain employs TRBV7-8 and TRBJ1-5; D gene ambiguous. V was cut by 4 bases and J by 7 bases, with 8 bases left in between. Germline CDR1 reads SGHVS; CDR2 reads FQNEAQ. The CDR3 consists of 12 residues. The CDR3 DNA reads as TGTGCCAGCAGCTCCCAAGAACAGCCCCAGCATTTT. Translated, it gives CASSSQEQPQHF.

Many counts were recorded for this clonotype. The genes are TRBV2 and TRBJ2-4; TRBD2 agrees at 15 bases. Germline loops: CDR1 SNHLY, CDR2 FYNNEI. The junction had 6 bases not matched to a gene; V was cut back by 2 bases and J by 1 base. This CDR3 has 19 residues. CDR3 sequence: CASSEWAGLAGGAKNIQYF. The CDR3 DNA follows: TGTGCCAGCAGTGAATGGGCCGGACTAGCGGGAGGGGCCAAAAACATTCAGTACTTC.

This clonotype was picked up many times. The J gene is TRBJ1-5, the V gene TRBV6-1; D remains unclear. The V end was cut by 5 bases, the J end by 5 bases, with 10 bases between. This CDR3 has 13 residues. Germline values: CDR1 MNHNS, CDR2 SASEGT. The CDR3 region has the DNA TGTGCCAGCAGTTCTACACTGTATCAGCCCCAGCATTTT. Its translation is CASSSTLYQPQHF.

This clonotype was detected only a few times. V usage is TRBV7-9 and J usage is TRBJ2-7; the D gene is possibly TRBD1 (6 bases). V was trimmed by 7 bases and J by 1 base, leaving 20 bases between them. CDR3 size: 16 residues. The germline CDR1 and CDR2 sequences are SEHNR and FQNEAQ (reference sequence). The CDR3 DNA follows: TGTGCCAGCACCCTTTATAGGGGGAGCAGTTCCTACGAGCAGTACTTC. Protein: CASTLYRGSSSYEQYF.

This clonotype appeared a few times. This rearrangement joins TRBV20-1 to TRBJ2-3; the match to TRBD2 covers 8 bases. This CDR3 is 14 amino acids long. Germline V lookup: CDR1 DFQATT, CDR2 SNEGSKA (reference sequence). V dropped 3 bases and J dropped 0; count of bases not matched to a gene: 2. The DNA of the CDR3 is TGCAGTGCTAGCGGGGGGGATAGCACAGATACGCAGTATTTT. Translation gives CSASGGDSTDTQYF.

This clonotype was seen many times. The chain carries TRBV5-1 and TRBJ1-1, with D uncertain. V lost 4 bases to trimming and J lost 0 bases, with 7 bases between them. Germline V gene data show CDR1 as SGHRS and CDR2 as YFSETQ. This CDR3 is 13 amino acids long. CDR3 sequence reads: CASSTVLNTEAFF. The CDR3, as DNA: TGCGCCAGCAGCACCGTCCTGAACACTGAAGCTTTCTTT.

V is TRBV19 and J is TRBJ2-2; D is unresolved. The CDR3 loop spans 13 amino acids. From germline, CDR1 is LNHDA and CDR2 SQIVND (reference sequence). The V and J ends lost 5 bases and 4 bases respectively, with 8 bases between them. In DNA form, the CDR3 reads TGTGCCAGTAGTCCTCTAGTCACCGGGGAGCTGTTTTTT. It is translated as CASSPLVTGELFF.

This clonotype was counted many times. V is TRBV20-1 and J is TRBJ2-1; 11 bases match TRBD2. This CDR3 contains 16 residues. Germline V gives CDR1 DFQATT, CDR2 SNEGSKA (reference sequence). V was clipped by 0 bases and J by 7 bases; unmatched bases: 8. In DNA, the CDR3 is TGCAGTGCTAGAGAGTTTACTAGCGGGAGATTAAATGAGCAGTTCTTC. Protein: CSAREFTSGRLNEQFF.

This clonotype has ten or more counts. The chain combines TRBV2 with TRBJ2-7, with D perhaps given as TRBD1 or TRBD2 (6 bases each). This CDR3 has 13 residues. Germline V gene sequence: CDR1 SNHLY, CDR2 FYNNEI. The V end was cut by 7 bases, the J end by 0 bases, with 10 bases between. This CDR3 is CASKGGYSYEQYF. CDR3 DNA: TGTGCCAGCAAGGGGGGATACTCCTACGAGCAGTACTTC.

Many counts were recorded for this clonotype. The chain recombines TRBV28 with TRBJ2-4; 14 bases are shared with TRBD2. The CDR3 runs 18 residues. Germline V gene data show CDR1 as MDHEN and CDR2 as SYDVKM. The J segment lost 0 bases and the V segment lost 5 bases, leaving 6 bases of the junction unmatched. The CDR3 DNA reads as TGTGCCAGCAGTCTAGGACTAGCGGGAGGACTAGCCAAAAACATTCAGTACTTC. Translating gives CASSLGLAGGLAKNIQYF.

The table lists this clonotype with many counts. The chain combines TRBV11-3 with TRBJ1-3; D is unresolved. The CDR3 is 15 amino acids. Looked up from germline, CDR1 is SGHNT and CDR2 is YENEEA. V was clipped by 6 bases and J by 0 bases, with 12 bases between them. The CDR3 protein is CASRPDRPSGNTIYF. The CDR3 DNA reads as TGTGCCAGCAGGCCGGACCGGCCCTCTGGAAACACCATATATTTT.